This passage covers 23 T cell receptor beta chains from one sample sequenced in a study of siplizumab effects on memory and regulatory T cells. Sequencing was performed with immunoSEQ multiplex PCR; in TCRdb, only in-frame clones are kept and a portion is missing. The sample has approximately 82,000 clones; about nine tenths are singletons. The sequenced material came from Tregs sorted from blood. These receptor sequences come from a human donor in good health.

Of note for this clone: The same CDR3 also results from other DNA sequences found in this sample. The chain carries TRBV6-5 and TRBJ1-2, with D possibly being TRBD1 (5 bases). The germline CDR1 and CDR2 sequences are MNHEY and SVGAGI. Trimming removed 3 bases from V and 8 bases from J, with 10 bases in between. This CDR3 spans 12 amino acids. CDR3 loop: CASSYRGRGYTF. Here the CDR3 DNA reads TGTGCCAGCAGTTATCGGGGGAGAGGCTACACCTTC.

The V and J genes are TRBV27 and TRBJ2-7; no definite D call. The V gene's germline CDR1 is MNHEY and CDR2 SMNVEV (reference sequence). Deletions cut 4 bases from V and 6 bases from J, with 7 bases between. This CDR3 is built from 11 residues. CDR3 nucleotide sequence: TGTGCCAGCAGTTCCACCACCGAGCAGTACTTC. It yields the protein CASSSTTEQYF.

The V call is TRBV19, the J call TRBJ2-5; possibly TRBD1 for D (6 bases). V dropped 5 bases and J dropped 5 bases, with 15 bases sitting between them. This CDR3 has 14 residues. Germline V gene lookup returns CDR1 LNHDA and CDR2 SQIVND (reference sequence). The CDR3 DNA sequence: TGTGCCAGTAGTGCCCAGGGGCGCAGGGAGACCCAGTACTTC. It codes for CASSAQGRRETQYF.

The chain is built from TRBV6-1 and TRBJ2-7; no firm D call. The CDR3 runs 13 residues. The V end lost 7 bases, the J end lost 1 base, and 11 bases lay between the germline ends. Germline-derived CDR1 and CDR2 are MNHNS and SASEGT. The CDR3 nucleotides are TGTGCCAGCATGCTTACACCTTCCTACGAGCAGTACTTC. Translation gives CASMLTPSYEQYF.

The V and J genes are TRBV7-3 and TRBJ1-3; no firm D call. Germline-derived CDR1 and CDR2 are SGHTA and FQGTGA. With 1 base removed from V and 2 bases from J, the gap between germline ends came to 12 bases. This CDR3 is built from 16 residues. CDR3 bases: TGTGCCAGCAGCTTAAAAGGCGGGAACACTGGAAACACCATATATTTT. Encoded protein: CASSLKGGNTGNTIYF.

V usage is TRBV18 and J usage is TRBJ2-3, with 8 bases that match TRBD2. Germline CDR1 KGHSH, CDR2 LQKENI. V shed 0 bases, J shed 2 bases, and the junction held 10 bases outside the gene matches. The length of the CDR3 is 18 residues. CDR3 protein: CASSPPYTGTRNTDTQYF. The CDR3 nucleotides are TGTGCCAGCTCACCACCGTATACCGGGACTAGAAACACAGATACGCAGTATTTT.

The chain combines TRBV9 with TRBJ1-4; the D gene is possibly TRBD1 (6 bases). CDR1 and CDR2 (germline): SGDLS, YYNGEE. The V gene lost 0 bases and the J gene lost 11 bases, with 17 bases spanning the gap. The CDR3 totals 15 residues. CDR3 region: CASSVAGDGSRKLFF. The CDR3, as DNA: TGTGCCAGCAGCGTAGCAGGGGACGGAAGTAGGAAACTGTTTTTT.

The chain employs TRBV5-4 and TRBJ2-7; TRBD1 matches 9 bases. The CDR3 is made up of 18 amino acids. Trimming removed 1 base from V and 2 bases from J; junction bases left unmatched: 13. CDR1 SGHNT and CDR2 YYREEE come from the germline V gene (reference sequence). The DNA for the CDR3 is TGTGCCAGCAGCTTGACCGGGACAGGGATATCGAAGGCCTACGAGCAGTACTTC. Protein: CASSLTGTGISKAYEQYF.

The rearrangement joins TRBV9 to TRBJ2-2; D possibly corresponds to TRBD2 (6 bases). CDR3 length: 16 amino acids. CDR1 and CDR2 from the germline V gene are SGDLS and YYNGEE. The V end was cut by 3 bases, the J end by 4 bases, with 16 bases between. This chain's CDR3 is CASSGIGGAVTGELFF. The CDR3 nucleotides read TGTGCCAGCAGCGGGATCGGAGGGGCTGTCACCGGGGAGCTGTTTTTT. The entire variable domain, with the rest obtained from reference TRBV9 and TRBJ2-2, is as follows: DSGVTQTPKHLITATGQRVTLRCSPRSGDLSVYWYQQSLDQGLQFLIQYYNGEERAKGNILERFSAQQFPDLHSELNLSSLELGDSALYFCASSGIGGAVTGELFFGEGSRLTVL.

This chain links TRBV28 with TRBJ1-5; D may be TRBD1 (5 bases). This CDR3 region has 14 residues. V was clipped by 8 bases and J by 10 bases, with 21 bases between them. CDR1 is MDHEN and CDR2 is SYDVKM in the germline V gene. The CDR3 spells CASRPGPAGLPQHF. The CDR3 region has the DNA TGTGCCAGCCGCCCTGGGCCGGCAGGGTTACCCCAGCATTTT.

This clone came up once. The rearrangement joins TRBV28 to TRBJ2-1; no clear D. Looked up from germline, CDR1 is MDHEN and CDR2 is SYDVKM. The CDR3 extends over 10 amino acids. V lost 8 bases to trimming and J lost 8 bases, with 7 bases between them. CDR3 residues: CASFGDEQFF. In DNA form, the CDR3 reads TGTGCCAGCTTTGGGGATGAGCAGTTCTTC.

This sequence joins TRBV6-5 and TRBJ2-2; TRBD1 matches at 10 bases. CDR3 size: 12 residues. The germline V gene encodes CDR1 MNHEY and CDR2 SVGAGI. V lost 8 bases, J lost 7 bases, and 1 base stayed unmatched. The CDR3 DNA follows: TGTGCCAGCCGGACAGGGGGCGGGGAGCTGTTTTTT. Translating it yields CASRTGGGELFF.

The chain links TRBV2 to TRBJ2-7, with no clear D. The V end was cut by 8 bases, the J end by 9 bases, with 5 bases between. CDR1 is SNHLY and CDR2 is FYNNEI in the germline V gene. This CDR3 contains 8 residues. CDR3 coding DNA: TGTGCCAGCGGTGGGCAGTACTTC. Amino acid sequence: CASGGQYF.

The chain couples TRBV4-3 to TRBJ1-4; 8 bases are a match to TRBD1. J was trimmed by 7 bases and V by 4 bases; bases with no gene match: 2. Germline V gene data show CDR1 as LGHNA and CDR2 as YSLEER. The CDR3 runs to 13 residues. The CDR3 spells CASSLTGGEKLFF. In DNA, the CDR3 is TGCGCCAGCAGCCTTACAGGGGGTGAAAAACTGTTTTTT.

The CDR3 sequence: CASRGLAGGKETQYF. Here the CDR3 DNA reads TGTGCCAGCCGGGGACTAGCGGGGGGGAAAGAGACCCAGTACTTC. This chain connects TRBV6-5 to TRBJ2-5; 16 nucleotides line up with TRBD2. Unmatched junction bases numbered 3, after V lost 8 bases and J lost 3 bases. The CDR3 runs to 15 residues. The germline V gene encodes CDR1 MNHEY and CDR2 SVGAGI.

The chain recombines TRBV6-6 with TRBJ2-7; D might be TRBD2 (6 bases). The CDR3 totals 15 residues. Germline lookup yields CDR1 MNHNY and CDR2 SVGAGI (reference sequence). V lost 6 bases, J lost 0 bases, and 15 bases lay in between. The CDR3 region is CASRSPGSSSYEQYF. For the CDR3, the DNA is TGTGCCAGCAGGTCCCCCGGGAGTAGCTCCTACGAGCAGTACTTC.

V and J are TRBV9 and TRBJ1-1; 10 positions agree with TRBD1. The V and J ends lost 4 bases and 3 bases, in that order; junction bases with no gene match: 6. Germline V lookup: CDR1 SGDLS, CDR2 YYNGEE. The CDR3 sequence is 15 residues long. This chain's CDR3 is CASSPTGGRHTEAFF. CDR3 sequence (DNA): TGTGCCAGCAGCCCGACAGGGGGCAGGCACACTGAAGCTTTCTTT.

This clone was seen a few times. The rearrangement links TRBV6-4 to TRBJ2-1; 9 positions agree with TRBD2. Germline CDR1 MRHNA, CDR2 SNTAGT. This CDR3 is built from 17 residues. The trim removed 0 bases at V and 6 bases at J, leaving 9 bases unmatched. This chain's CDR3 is CASSDSIAGAFTNEQFF. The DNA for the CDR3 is TGTGCCAGCAGTGACTCCATAGCGGGGGCCTTTACCAATGAGCAGTTCTTC.

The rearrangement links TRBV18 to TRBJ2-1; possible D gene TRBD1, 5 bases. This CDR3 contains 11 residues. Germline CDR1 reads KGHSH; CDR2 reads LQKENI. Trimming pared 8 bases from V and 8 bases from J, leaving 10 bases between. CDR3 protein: CASEGAHEQFF. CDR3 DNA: TGTGCCAGCGAAGGGGCCCATGAGCAGTTCTTC.

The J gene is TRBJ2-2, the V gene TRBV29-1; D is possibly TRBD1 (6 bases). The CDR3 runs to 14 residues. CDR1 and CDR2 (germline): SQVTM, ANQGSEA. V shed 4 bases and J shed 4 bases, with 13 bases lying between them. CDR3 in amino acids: CSVGGGRGTGELFF. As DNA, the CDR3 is TGCAGCGTTGGAGGGGGAAGGGGCACCGGGGAGCTGTTTTTT.

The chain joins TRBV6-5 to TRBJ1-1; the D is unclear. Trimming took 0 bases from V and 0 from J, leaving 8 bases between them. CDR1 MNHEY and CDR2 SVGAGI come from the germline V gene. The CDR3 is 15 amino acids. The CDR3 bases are TGTGCCAGCAGTTACTCGGCAGTTATGAACACTGAAGCTTTCTTT. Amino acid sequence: CASSYSAVMNTEAFF.

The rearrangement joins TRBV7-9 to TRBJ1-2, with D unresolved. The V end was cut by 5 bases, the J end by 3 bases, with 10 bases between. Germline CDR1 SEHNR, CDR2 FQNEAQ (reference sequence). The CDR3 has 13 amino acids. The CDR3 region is CASSRGNDYGYTF. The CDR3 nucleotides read TGTGCCAGCAGCCGTGGAAACGACTATGGCTACACCTTC. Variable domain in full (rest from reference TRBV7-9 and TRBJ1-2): DTGVSQNPRHKITKRGQNVTFRCDPISEHNRLYWYRQTLGQGPEFLTYFQNEAQLEKSRLLSDRFSAERPKGSFSTLEIQRTEQGDSAMYLCASSRGNDYGYTFGSGTRLTVV.

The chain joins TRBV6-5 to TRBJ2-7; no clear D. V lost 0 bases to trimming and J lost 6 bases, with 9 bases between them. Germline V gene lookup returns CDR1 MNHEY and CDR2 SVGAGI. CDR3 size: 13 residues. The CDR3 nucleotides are TGTGCCAGCAGTTACTCGGGGTCCCTCGAGCAGTACTTC. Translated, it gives CASSYSGSLEQYF.